The sequence of this T cell receptor (beta chain) was determined in a study of blood T cell repertoires in COVID-19. Whole-study context: The samples span acute and convalescent COVID-19 from the United States, Italy and Spain.

The repertoire was sequenced with immunoSEQ multiplex PCR; TCRdb's copy has only in-frame clones and lacks some. The table records roughly 380,000 clones, about 90% of them present only once. Between the trimmed V and J ends, which lost 6 bases and 0 bases, there was a span of 11 bases. Germline V gives CDR1 MDHEN, CDR2 SYDVKM. This CDR3 spans 15 amino acids. Sequenced sample: PBMCs or T cells enriched from blood (not recorded which). This chain joins TRBV28 and TRBJ1-4; D is perhaps TRBD1 (6 bases). This TCR came from a woman aged 30 to 39 who had recovered from COVID-19. This chain's CDR3 is CASRPSGATNEKLFF. CDR3 bases: TGTGCCAGCAGACCGTCAGGGGCAACTAATGAAAAACTGTTTTTT.